The sample holds a few counts of the clone carrying this T cell receptor beta chain. V was cut by 2 bases and J by 1 base, with 5 bases left in between. This CDR3 has 13 residues. Looked up from germline, CDR1 is MNHEY and CDR2 is SVGAGI. These data originate in a study of blood T cell repertoires in COVID-19. Study as a whole: Whether acute or convalescent, the COVID-19 samples came from the United States, Italy and Spain. Sample material is recorded as cDNA or gDNA derived from T cells, B-cell-depleted T cells, or PBMCs.

Study processing details: Amplified reference gene primers provided the basis for estimating nucleated cell counts. Method: immunoSEQ multiplex PCR; TCRdb's copy keeps in-frame clones and lacks some. That table furnishes V, J and clone size, whereas the DNA furnished D and trimming. The table has about 110,000 clones, roughly 69% seen once; the top ten hold approximately 6.2%. Sequenced input: peripheral blood. The receptor was derived from a man at least 80 years old with acute or convalescent COVID-19. This chain connects TRBV6-5 to TRBJ1-1; D call uncertain. The CDR3 sequence is CASSYRGNTEAFF. Written as DNA, the CDR3 is TGTGCCAGCAGTTACCGGGGGAACACTGAAGCTTTCTTT.